Following are 8 T cell receptor beta chains from one sample sequenced in a study of shared clonotypes between healthy human individuals (dated by TCRdb to the early 2020s). Library generation was performed with the immunoSEQ multiplex PCR assay. TCRdb retrieved this table from immuneACCESS and kept in-frame rearrangements only. Not all clones are present; in checked studies, unresolved V genes account for under half, and no reason is known for the remainder. This sample holds about 2.4 million clones; roughly 93% were observed only once. The top ten constitute about 0.39% of the sample. Sequenced sample: naive CD4+ T cells from PBMCs. Interpreted using the paper, the cell subset or site label stands for: CD45RA+ positively selected. The source is a young man in good health. Some clones in this sample may be carry-over from other donors' samples.

The chain is built from TRBV5-6 and TRBJ2-2, with 10 bases aligning to TRBD1. In germline, CDR1 is SGHDT, CDR2 YYEEEE. V shed 5 bases, J shed 6 bases, and the junction held 4 bases outside the gene matches. The CDR3 loop spans 14 amino acids. CDR3 nucleotides: TGTGCCAGCAGGAGACAGGGGGCGCCCGGGGAGCTGTTTTTT. Protein: CASRRQGAPGELFF. The full variable domain, its missing parts supplied by reference TRBV5-6 and TRBJ2-2, is DAGVTQSPTHLIKTRGQQVTLRCSPKSGHDTVSWYQQALGQGPQFIFQYYEEEERQRGNFPDRFSGHQFPNYSSELNVNALLLGDSALYLCASRRQGAPGELFFGEGSRLTVL.

Concerning this clone itself: This specimen includes other DNA sequences encoding the same CDR3. The chain employs TRBV5-1 and TRBJ2-3; 9 bases align to TRBD1. Germline V CDR1 and CDR2: SGHRS, YFSETQ. The CDR3 consists of 14 residues. V was pared by 4 bases and J by 4 bases, with 4 bases of the junction left unmatched. For the CDR3, the DNA is TGCGCCAGCAGCCCAGGACAGGGGCCAGATACGCAGTATTTT. Residues: CASSPGQGPDTQYF.

The chain links TRBV6-5 to TRBJ2-5; D remains ambiguous. Trimming left V 6 bases short and J 5 bases short, with 10 bases between. Germline V CDR1 and CDR2: MNHEY, SVGAGI. The CDR3 covers 12 residues. Here the CDR3 reads CASRGSAETQYF. The CDR3 nucleotides read TGTGCCAGCAGGGGTTCGGCGGAGACCCAGTACTTC.

The chain employs TRBV2 and TRBJ2-1; no definite D call. V lost 3 bases, J lost 7 bases, and 7 bases lay in between. Germline CDR1 reads SNHLY; CDR2 reads FYNNEI. This CDR3 has 12 residues. This chain's CDR3 is CASSDNGNEQFF. CDR3 DNA sequence: TGTGCCAGCAGTGATAATGGGAATGAGCAGTTCTTC.

This chain links TRBV28 with TRBJ1-2; D is possibly TRBD1 (5 bases). Per germline, CDR1 MDHEN and CDR2 SYDVKM. The V end was cut by 7 bases, the J end by 2 bases, with 17 bases between. This CDR3 contains 15 residues. The DNA of the CDR3 is TGTGCCAGCACCCGGGTTGGGGGAGACAACTATGGCTACACCTTC. This codes for CASTRVGGDNYGYTF.

The V call is TRBV6-1, the J call TRBJ1-2; TRBD1 matches 11 bases. With V trimmed by 7 bases and J by 4 bases, 8 bases remained unmatched. Germline CDR1 reads MNHNS; CDR2 reads SASEGT. This CDR3 spans 15 amino acids. The CDR3 DNA reads TGTGCCAGCACAGGGACAGGGGGATCCGGCTATGGCTACACCTTC. Its translation: CASTGTGGSGYGYTF.

The rearrangement uses TRBV6-1 and TRBJ1-1; D is perhaps TRBD1 (5 bases). The V end lost 6 bases, the J end lost 0 bases, and 14 bases lay between the germline ends. The CDR3 sequence is 15 residues long. Germline V CDR1 and CDR2: MNHNS, SASEGT. The CDR3 DNA follows: TGTGCCAGCAGCGTTCTTGGGGGGATGAACACTGAAGCTTTCTTT. It yields the protein CASSVLGGMNTEAFF.

This clone was seen just once. The identical CDR3 is also encoded by other nucleotide sequences in the sample. The V gene is TRBV28, the J gene TRBJ2-3, with D unclear. V lost 6 bases and J lost 2, with 3 bases in between. The germline CDR1 and CDR2 sequences are MDHEN and SYDVKM. The CDR3 covers 11 residues. CDR3 nucleotide sequence: TGTGCCAGCAGGGACACAGATACGCAGTATTTT. Protein sequence: CASRDTDTQYF. Using reference TRBV28 and TRBJ2-3 for the parts outside the CDR3, the full variable domain is DVKVTQSSRYLVKRTGEKVFLECVQDMDHENMFWYRQDPGLGLRLIYFSYDVKMKEKGDIPEGYSVSREKKERFSLILESASTNQTSMYLCASRDTDTQYFGPGTRLTVL.